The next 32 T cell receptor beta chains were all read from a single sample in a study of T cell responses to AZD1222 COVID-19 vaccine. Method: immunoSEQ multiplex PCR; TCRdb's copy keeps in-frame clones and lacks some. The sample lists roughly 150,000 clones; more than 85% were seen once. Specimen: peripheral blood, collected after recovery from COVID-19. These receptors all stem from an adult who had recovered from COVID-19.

The CDR3 DNA reads TGTGCCAGCAGCCAAGATCACGTTAGCAATCAGCCCCAGCATTTT. It encodes CASSQDHVSNQPQHF. V and J are TRBV3-1 (or the pseudogene TRBV3-2) and TRBJ1-5, with D uncertain. The germline gives CDR1 LGHDT, CDR2 YNNKEL (reference sequence). The CDR3 totals 15 residues. Trimming pared 0 bases from V and 0 bases from J, leaving 6 bases between.

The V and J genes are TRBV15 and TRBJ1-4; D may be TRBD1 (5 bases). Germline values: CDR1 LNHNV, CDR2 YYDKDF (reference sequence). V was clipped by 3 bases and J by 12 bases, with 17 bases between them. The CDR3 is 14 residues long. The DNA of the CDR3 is TGTGCCACCAGCAGTCGTACCACCGGGGGGGAACTGTTTTTT. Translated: CATSSRTTGGELFF.

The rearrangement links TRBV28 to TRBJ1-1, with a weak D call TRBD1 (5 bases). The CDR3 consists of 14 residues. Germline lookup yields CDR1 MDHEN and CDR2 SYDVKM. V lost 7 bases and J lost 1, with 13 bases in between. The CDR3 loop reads CASTFPQGNTEAFF. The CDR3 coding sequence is TGTGCCAGCACTTTCCCCCAGGGGAACACTGAAGCTTTCTTT.

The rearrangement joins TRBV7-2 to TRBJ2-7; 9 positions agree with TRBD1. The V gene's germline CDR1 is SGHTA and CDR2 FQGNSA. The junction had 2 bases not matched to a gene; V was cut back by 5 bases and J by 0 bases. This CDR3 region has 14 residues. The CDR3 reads CASSMGQGSYEQYF. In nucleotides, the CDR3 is TGTGCCAGCAGCATGGGACAGGGCTCCTACGAGCAGTACTTC.

The CDR3 region is CASSSLGGGNNSPLHF. In nucleotides, the CDR3 is TGTGCCAGCAGTTCCCTCGGGGGGGGCAATAATTCACCCCTCCACTTT. V and J are TRBV5-5 and TRBJ1-6, with D perhaps matching TRBD1 (6 bases). The CDR3 covers 16 residues. Germline assignment: CDR1 SGHKS and CDR2 YYEKEE (reference sequence). With 5 bases removed from V and 5 bases from J, the gap between germline ends came to 17 bases.

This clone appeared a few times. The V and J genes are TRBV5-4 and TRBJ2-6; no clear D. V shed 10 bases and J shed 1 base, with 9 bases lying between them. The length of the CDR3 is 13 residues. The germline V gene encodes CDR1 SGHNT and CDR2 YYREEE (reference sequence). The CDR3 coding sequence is TGTGCCCACCGAGAGTCTGGGGCCAACGTCCTGACTTTC. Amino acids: CAHRESGANVLTF.

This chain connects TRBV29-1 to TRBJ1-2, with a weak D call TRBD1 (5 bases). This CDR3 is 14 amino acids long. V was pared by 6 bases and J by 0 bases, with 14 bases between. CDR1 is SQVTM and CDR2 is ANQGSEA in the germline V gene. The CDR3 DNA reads TGCAGCGTCCGCAGGGACCTAGCTAACTATGGCTACACCTTC. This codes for CSVRRDLANYGYTF.

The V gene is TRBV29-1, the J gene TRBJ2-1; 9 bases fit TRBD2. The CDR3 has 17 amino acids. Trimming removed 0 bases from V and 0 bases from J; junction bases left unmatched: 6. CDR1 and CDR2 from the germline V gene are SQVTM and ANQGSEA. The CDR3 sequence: CSVEDSGGSSSYNEQFF. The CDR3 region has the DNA TGCAGCGTTGAAGATAGCGGGGGCTCGAGCTCCTACAATGAGCAGTTCTTC.

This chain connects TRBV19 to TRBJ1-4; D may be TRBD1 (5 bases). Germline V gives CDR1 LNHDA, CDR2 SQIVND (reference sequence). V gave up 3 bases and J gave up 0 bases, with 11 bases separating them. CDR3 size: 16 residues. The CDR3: CASSIGGAATNEKLFF. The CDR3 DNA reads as TGTGCCAGTAGTATCGGGGGAGCGGCAACTAATGAAAAACTGTTTTTT.

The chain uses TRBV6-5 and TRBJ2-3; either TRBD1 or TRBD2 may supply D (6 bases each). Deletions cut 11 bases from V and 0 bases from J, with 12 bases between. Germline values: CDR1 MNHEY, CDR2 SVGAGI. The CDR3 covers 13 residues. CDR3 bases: TGTGCCTCAACAGGGACTAGCACAGATACGCAGTATTTT. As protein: CASTGTSTDTQYF.

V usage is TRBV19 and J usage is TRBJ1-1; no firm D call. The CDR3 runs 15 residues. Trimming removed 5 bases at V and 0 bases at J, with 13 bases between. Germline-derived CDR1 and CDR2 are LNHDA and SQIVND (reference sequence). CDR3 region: CASSSWSSLNTEAFF. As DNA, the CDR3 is TGTGCCAGTAGTTCCTGGTCCTCTTTGAACACTGAAGCTTTCTTT.

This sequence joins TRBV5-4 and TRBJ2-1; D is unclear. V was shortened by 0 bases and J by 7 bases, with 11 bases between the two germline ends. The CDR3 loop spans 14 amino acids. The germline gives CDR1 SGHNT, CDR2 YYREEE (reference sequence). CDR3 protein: CASSLVDRENEQFF. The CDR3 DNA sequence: TGTGCCAGCAGCTTGGTGGACCGCGAAAATGAGCAGTTCTTC.

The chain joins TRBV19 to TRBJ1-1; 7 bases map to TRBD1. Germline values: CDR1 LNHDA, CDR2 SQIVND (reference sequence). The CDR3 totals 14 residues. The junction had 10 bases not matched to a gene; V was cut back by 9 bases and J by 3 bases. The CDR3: CASRRAGGYTEAFF. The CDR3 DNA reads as TGTGCCAGCAGGAGGGCAGGGGGGTACACTGAAGCTTTCTTT.

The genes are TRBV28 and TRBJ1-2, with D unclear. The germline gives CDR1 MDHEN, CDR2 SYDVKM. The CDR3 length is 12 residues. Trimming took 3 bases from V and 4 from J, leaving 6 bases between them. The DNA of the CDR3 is TGTGCCAGCAGTTTGAACACCTATGGCTACACCTTC. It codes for CASSLNTYGYTF.

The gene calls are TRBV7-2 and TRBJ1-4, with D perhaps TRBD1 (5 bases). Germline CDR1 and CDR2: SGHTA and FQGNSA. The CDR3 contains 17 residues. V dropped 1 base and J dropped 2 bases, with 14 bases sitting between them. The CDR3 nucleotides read TGTGCCAGCAGCTTAGATCGGCAGGGTTGGACTAATGAAAAACTGTTTTTT. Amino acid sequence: CASSLDRQGWTNEKLFF.

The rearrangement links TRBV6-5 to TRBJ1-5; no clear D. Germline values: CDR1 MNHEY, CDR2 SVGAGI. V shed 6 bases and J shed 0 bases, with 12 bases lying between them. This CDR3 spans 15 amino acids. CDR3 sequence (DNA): TGTGCCAGCAGCCCGGAGAGGGATAGCAATCAGCCCCAGCATTTT. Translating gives CASSPERDSNQPQHF.

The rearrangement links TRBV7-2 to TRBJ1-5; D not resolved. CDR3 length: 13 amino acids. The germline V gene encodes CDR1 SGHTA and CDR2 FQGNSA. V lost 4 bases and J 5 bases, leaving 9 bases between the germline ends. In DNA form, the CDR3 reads TGTGCCAGCAGCTCAATATGGGATCAGCCCCAGCATTTT. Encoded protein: CASSSIWDQPQHF. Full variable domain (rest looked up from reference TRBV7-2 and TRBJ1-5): GAGVSQSPSNKVTEKGKDVELRCDPISGHTALYWYRQSLGQGLEFLIYFQGNSAPDKSGLPSDRFSAERTGGSVSTLTIQRTQQEDSAVYLCASSSIWDQPQHFGDGTRLSIL.

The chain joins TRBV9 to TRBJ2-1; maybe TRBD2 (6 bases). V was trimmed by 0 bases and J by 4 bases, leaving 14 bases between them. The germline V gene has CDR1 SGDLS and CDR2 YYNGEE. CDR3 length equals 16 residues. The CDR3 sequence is CASSVASAGTYNEQFF. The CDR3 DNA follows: TGTGCCAGCAGCGTAGCGTCAGCGGGTACGTACAATGAGCAGTTCTTC.

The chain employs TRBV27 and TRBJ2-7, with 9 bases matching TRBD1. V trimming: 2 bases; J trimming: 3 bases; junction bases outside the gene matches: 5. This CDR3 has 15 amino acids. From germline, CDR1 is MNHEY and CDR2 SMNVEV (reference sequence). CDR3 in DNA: TGTGCCAGCAGTTTAACTAGACAGGGGGGCTACGAGCAGTACTTC. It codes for CASSLTRQGGYEQYF.

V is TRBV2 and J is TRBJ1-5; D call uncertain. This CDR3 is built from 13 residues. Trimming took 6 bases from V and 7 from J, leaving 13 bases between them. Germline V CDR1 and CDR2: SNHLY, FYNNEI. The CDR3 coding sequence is TGTGCCAGCAGGAGTCGGCCGTCCCAGCCCCAGCATTTT. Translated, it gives CASRSRPSQPQHF.

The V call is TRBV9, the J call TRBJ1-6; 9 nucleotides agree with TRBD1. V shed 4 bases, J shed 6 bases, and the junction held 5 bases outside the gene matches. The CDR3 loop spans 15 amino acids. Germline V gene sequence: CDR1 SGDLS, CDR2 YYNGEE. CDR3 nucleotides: TGTGCCAGCAGCACTGGACAGGGGACTAATTCACCCCTCCACTTT. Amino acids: CASSTGQGTNSPLHF.

The CDR3 protein is CASRIVGGFGVPNTEAFF. The CDR3 region has the DNA TGTGCCAGCAGGATTGTAGGGGGATTTGGGGTCCCGAACACTGAAGCTTTCTTT. This chain links TRBV28 with TRBJ1-1, with D perhaps TRBD1 (6 bases). Trimming pared 6 bases from V and 1 base from J, leaving 24 bases between. The CDR3 contains 18 residues. The germline V gene has CDR1 MDHEN and CDR2 SYDVKM.

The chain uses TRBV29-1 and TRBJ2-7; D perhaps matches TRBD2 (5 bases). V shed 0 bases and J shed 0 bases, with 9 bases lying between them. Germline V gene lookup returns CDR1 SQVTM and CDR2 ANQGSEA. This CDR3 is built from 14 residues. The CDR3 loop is CSVEDPRGSYEQYF. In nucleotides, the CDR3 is TGCAGCGTTGAAGATCCCCGGGGCTCCTACGAGCAGTACTTC.

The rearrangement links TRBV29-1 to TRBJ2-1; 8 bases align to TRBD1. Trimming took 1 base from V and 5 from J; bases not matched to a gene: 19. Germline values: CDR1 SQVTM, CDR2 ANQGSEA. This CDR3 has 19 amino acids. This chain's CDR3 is CSVEAVGQGIPSEHNEQFF. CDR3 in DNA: TGCAGCGTTGAAGCAGTTGGACAGGGTATACCTAGCGAGCACAATGAGCAGTTCTTC.

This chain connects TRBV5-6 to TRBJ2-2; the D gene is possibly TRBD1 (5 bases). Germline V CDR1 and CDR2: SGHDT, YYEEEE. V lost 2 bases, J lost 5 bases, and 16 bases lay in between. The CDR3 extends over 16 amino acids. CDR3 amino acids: CASSFRQSGMTGELFF. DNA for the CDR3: TGTGCCAGCAGCTTCCGACAGAGTGGGATGACCGGGGAGCTGTTTTTT.

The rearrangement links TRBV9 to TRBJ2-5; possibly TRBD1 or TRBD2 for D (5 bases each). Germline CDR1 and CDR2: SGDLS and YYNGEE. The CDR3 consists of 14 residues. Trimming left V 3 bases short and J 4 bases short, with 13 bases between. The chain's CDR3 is CASSAGVRGETQYF. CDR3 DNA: TGTGCCAGCAGCGCCGGGGTTAGGGGAGAGACCCAGTACTTC.

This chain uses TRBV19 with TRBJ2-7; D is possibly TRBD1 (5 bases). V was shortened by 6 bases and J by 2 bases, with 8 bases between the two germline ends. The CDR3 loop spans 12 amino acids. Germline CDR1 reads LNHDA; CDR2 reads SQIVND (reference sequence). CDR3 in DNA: TGTGCCAGTAGCGACAGAGCCTACGAGCAGTACTTC. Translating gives CASSDRAYEQYF.

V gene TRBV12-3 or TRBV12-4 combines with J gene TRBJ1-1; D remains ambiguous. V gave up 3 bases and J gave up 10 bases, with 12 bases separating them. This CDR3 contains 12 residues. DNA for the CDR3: TGTGCCAGCAGTTTTGAGGGTCCGGGAGCTTTCTTT. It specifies CASSFEGPGAFF.

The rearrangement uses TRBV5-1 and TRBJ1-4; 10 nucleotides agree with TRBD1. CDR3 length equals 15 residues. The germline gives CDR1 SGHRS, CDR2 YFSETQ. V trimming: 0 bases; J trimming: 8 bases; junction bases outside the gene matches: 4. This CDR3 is CASSLGTGGEEKLFF. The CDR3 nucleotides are TGCGCCAGCAGCTTGGGGACAGGGGGTGAGGAAAAACTGTTTTTT.

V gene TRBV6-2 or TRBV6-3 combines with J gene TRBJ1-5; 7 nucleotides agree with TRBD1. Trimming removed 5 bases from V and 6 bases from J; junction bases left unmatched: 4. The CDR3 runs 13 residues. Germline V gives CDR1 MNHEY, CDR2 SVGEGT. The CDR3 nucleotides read TGTGCCAGCAGTGACAGGGTTGGTCAGCCCCAGCATTTT. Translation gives CASSDRVGQPQHF.

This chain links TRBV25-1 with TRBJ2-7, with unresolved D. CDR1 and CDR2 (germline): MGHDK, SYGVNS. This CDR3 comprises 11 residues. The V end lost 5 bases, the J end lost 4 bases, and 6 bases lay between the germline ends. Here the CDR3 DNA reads TGTGCCAGCAGTACTGGGTACGAGCAGTACTTC. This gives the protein CASSTGYEQYF.

CDR3 amino acids: CASSRTGDPEAFF. The CDR3, as DNA: TGTGCCAGCAGCCGGACAGGGGACCCTGAAGCTTTCTTT. The chain uses TRBV7-9 and TRBJ1-1, with 9 bases lining up with TRBD1. Trimming took 5 bases from V and 6 from J; bases not matched to a gene: 4. CDR1 and CDR2 (germline): SEHNR, FQNEAQ (reference sequence). The CDR3 length is 13 residues. Using reference TRBV7-9 and TRBJ1-1 for the parts outside the CDR3, the full variable domain is DTGVSQNPRHKITKRGQNVTFRCDPISEHNRLYWYRQTLGQGPEFLTYFQNEAQLEKSRLLSDRFSAERPKGSFSTLEIQRTEQGDSAMYLCASSRTGDPEAFFGQGTRLTVV.